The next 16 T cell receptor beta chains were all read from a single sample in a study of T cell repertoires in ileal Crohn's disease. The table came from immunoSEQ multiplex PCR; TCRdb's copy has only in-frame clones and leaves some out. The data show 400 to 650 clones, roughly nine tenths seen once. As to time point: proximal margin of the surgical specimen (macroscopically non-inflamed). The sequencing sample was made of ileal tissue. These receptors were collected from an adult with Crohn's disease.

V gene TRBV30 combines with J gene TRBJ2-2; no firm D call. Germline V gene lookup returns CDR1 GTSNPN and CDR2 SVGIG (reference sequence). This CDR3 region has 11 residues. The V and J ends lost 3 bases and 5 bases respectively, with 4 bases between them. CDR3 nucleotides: TGTGCCTGGAGAGGGACCGGGGAGCTGTTTTTT. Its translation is CAWRGTGELFF.

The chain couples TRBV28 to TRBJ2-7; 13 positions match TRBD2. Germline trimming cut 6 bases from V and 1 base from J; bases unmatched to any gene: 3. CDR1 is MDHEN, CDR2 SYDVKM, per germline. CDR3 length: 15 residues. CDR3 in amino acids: CASRPGLAGSYEQYF. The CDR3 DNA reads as TGTGCCAGCAGACCGGGACTAGCGGGGTCCTACGAGCAGTACTTC.

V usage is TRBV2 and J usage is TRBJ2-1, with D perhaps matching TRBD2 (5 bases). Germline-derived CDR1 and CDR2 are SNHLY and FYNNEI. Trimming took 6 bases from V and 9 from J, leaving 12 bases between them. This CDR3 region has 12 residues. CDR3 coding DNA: TGTGCCAGCAGCACCGGACTCCCTGAGCAGTTCTTC. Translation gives CASSTGLPEQFF.

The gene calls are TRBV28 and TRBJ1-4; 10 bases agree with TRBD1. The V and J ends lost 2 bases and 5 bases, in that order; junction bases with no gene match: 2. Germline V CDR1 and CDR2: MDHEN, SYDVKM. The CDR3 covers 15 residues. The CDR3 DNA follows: TGTGCCAGCAGTTTACCGGGACAGGGGAATGAAAAACTGTTTTTT. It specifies CASSLPGQGNEKLFF.

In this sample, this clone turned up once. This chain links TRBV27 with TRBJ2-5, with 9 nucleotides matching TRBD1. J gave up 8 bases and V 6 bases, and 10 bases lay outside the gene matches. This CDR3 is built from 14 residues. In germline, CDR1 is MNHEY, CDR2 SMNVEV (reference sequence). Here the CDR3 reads CASSPRDRDTTQYF. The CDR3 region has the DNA TGTGCCAGCAGCCCGCGGGACAGGGACACTACCCAGTACTTC.

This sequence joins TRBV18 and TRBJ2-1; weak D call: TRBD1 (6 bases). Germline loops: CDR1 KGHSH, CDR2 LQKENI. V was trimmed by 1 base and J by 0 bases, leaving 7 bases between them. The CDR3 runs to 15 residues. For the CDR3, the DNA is TGTGCCAGCTCACCACGACAGGTCTCCTACAATGAGCAGTTCTTC. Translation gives CASSPRQVSYNEQFF.

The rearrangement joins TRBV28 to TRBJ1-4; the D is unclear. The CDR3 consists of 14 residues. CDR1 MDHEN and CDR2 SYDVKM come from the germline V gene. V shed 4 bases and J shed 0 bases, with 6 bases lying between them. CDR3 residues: CASSSRSTNEKLFF. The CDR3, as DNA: TGTGCCAGCAGTTCCCGGTCAACTAATGAAAAACTGTTTTTT.

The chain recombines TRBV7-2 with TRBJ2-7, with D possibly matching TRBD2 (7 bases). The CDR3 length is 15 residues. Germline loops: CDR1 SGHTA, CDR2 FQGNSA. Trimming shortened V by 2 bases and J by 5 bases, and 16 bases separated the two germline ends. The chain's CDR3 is CASSLLGGGKNEQYF. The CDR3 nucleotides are TGTGCCAGCAGCTTATTGGGAGGGGGAAAGAACGAGCAGTACTTC. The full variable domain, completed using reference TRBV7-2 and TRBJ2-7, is GAGVSQSPSNKVTEKGKDVELRCDPISGHTALYWYRQSLGQGLEFLIYFQGNSAPDKSGLPSDRFSAERTGGSVSTLTIQRTQQEDSAVYLCASSLLGGGKNEQYFGPGTRLTVT.

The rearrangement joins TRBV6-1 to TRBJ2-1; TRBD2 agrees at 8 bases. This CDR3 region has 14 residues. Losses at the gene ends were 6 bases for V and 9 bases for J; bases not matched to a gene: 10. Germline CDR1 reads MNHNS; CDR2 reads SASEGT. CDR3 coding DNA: TGTGCCAGCAGGACGGGACTAGGGGCTCCTGAGCAGTTCTTC. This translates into CASRTGLGAPEQFF.

The CDR3: CASSEGQLEKLFF. CDR3 nucleotides: TGTGCCAGCAGTGAAGGACAGCTTGAAAAACTGTTTTTT. The V gene is TRBV25-1, the J gene TRBJ1-4; TRBD1 might be the D (6 bases). Trimming left V 2 bases short and J 7 bases short, with 8 bases between. The CDR3 spans 13 residues. Germline V gives CDR1 MGHDK, CDR2 SYGVNS.

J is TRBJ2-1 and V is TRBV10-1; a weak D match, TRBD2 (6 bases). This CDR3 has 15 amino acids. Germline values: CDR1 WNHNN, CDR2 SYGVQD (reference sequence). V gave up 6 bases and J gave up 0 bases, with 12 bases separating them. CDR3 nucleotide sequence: TGCGCCAGCAGCCGGGACTTGAGCTCCTACAATGAGCAGTTCTTC. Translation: CASSRDLSSYNEQFF.

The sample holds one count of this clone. The CDR3 loop is CASSTSAQGRPGYTF. CDR3 coding DNA: TGTGCCAGCAGCACCTCGGCACAGGGGAGGCCTGGCTACACCTTC. The genes are TRBV7-2 and TRBJ1-2, with 7 bases aligning to TRBD1. Trimming removed 5 bases from V and 7 bases from J; junction bases left unmatched: 13. The CDR3 sequence is 15 residues long. The germline V gene has CDR1 SGHTA and CDR2 FQGNSA.

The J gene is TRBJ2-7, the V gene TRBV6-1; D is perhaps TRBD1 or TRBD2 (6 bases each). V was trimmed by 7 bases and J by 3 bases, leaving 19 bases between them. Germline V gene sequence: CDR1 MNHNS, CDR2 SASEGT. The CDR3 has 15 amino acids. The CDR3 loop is CASIGGPRTHYEQYF. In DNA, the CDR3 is TGTGCCAGCATAGGGGGGCCCCGAACCCACTACGAGCAGTACTTC.

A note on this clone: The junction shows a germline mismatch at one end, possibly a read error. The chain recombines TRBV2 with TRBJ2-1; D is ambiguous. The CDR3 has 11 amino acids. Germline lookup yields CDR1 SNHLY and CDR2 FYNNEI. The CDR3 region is CASNDREGCVF. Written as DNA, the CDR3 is TGTGCCAGCAATGATAGGGAAGGTTGTGTCTTC. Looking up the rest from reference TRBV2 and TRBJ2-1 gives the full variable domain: EPEVTQTPSHQVTQMGQEVILRCVPISNHLYFYWYRQILGQKVEFLVSFYNNEISEKSEIFDDQFSVERPDGSNFTLKIRSTKLEDSAMYFCASNDREGCVFGPGTRLTVL.

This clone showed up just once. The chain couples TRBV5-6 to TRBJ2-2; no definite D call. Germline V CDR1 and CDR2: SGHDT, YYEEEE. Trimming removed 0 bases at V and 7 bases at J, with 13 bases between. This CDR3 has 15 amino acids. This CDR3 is CASSLVQRKGGELFF. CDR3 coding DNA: TGTGCCAGCAGCTTGGTCCAGAGAAAAGGCGGGGAGCTGTTTTTT.

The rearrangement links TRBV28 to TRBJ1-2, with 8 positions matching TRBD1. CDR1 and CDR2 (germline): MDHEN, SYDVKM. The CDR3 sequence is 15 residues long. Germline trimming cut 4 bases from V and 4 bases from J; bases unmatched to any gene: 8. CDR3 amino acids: CASSSRQGIVYGYTF. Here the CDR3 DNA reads TGTGCCAGCAGTTCGCGACAGGGGATAGTCTATGGCTACACCTTC.